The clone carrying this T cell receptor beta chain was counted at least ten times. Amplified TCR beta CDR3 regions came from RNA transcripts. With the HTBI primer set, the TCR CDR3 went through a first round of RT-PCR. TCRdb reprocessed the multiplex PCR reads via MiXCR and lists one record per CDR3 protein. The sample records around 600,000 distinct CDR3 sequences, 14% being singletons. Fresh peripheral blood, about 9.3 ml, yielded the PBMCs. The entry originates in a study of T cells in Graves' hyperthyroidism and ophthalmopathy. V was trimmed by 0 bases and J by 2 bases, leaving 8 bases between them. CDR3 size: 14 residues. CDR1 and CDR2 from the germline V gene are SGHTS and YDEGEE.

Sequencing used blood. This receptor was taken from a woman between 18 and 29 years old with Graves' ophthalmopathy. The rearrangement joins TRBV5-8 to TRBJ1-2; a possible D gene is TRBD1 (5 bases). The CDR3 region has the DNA TGTGCCAGCAGCTTGGTGGGACGGAACTATGGCTACACCTTC. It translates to CASSLVGRNYGYTF.